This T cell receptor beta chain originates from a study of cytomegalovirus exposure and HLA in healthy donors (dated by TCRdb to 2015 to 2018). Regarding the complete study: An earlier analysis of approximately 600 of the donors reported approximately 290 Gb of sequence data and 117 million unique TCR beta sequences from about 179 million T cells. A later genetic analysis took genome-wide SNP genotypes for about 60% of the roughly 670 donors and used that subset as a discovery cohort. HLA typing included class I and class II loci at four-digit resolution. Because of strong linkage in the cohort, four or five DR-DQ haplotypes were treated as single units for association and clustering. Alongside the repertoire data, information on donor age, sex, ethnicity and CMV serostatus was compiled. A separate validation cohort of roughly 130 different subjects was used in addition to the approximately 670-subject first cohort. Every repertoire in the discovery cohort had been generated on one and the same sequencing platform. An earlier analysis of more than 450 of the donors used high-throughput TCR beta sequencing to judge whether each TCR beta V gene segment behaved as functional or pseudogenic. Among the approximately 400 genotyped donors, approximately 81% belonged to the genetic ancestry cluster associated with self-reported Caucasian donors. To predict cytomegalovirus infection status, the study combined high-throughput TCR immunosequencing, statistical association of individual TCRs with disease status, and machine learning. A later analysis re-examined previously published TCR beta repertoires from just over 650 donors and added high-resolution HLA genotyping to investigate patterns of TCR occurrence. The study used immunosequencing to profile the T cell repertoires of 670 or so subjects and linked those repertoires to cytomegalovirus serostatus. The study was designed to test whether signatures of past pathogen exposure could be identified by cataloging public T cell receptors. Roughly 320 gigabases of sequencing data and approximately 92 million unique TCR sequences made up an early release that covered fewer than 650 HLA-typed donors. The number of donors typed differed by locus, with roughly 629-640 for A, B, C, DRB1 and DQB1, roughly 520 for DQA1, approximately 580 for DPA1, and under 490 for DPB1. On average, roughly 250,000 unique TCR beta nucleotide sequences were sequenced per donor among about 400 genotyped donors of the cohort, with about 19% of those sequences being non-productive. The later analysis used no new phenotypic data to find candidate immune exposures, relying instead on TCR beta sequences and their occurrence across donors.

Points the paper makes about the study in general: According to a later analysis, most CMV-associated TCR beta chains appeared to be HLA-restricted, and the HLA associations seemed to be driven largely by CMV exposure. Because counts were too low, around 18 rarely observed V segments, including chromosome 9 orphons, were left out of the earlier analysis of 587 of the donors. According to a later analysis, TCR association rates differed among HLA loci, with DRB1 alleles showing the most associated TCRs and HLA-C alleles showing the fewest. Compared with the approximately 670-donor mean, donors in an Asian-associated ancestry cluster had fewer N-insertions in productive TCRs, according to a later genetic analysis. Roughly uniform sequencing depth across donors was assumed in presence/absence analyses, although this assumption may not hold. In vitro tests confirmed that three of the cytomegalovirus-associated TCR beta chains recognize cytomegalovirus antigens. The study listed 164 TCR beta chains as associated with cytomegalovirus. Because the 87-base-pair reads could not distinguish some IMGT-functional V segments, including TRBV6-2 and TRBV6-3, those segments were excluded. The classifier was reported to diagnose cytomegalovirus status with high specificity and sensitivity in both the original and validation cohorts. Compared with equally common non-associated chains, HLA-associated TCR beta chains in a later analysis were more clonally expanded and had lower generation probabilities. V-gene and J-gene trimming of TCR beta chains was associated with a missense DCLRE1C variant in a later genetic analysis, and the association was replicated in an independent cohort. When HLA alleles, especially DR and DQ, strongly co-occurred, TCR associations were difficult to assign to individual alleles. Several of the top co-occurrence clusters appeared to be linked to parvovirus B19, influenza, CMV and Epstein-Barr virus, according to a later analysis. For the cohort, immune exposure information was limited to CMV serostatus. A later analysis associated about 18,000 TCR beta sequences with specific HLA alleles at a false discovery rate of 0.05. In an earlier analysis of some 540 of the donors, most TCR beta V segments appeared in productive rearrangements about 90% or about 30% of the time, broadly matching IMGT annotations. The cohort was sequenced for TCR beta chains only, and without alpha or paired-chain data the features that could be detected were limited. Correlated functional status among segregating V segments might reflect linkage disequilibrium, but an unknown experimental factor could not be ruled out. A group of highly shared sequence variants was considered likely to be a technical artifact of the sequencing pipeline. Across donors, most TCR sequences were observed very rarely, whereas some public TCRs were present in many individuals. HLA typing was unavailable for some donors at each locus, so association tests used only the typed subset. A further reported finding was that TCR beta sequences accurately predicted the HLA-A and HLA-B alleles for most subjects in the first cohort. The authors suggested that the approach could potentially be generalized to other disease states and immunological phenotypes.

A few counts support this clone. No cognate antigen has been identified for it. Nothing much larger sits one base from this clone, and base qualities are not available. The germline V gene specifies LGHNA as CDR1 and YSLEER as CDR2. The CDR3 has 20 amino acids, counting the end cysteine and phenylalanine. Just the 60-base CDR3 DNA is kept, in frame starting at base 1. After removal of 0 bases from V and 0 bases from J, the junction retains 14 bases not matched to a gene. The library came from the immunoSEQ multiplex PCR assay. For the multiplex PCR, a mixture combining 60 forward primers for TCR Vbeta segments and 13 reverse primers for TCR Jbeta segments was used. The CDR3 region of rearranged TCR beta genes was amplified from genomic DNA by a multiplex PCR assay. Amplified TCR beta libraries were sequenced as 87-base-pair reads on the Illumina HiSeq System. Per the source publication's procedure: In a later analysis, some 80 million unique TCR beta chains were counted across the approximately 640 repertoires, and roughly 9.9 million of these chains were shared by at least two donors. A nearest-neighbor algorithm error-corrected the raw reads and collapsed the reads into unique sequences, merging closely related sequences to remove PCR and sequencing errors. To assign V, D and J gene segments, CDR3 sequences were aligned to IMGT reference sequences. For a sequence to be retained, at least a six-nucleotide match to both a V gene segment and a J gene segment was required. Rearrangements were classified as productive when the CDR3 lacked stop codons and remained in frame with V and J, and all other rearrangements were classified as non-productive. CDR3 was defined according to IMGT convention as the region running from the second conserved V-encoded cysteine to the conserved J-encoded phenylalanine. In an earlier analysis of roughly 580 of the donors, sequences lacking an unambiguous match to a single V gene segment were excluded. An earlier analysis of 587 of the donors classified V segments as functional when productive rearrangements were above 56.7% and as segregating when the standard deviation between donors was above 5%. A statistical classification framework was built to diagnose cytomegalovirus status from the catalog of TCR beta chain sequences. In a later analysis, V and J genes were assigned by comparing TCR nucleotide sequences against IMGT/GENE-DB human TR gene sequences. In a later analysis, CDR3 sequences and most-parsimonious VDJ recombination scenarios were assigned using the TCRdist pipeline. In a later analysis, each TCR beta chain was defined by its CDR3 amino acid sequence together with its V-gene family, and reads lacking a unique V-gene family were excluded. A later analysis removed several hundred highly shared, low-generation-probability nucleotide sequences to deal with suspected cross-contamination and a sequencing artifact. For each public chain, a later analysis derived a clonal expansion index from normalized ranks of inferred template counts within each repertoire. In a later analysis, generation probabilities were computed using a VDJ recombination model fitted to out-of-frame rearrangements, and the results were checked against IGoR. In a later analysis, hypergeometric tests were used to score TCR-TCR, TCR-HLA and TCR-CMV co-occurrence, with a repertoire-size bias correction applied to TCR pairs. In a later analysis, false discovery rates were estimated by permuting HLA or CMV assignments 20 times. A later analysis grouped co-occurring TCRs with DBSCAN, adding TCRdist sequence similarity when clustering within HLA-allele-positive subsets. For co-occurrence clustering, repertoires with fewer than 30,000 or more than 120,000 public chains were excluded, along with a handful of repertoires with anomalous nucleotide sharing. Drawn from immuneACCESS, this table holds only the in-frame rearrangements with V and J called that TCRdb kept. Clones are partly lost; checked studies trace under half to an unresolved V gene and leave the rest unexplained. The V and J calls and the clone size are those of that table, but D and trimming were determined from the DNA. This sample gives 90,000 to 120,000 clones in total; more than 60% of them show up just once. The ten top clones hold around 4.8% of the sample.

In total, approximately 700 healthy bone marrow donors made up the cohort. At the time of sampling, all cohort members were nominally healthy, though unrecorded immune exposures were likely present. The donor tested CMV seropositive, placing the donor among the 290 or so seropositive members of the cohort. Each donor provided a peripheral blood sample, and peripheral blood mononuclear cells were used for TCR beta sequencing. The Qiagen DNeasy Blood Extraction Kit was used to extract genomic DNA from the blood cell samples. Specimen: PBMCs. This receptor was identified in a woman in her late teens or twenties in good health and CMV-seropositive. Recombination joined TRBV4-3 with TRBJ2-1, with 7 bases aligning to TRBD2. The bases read TGCGCCAGCAGCCAAGATTCTCCCCTGACTAGCCCGCTCTCCTACAATGAGCAGTTCTTC. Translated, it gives CASSQDSPLTSPLSYNEQFF.